This TCR beta chain originates from a study of post-analysis software for immune sequencing data. Study findings and constraints: Analysis by F measure revealed that same-batch samples clustered strongly together. TRBV5-6, TRBV5-1 and TRBV20-1 belonged to a set of a handful of TRBV segments that were more frequent in patients than controls.

Researchers reported that TCR beta cDNA libraries carried unique molecular identifiers. One entry per CDR3 protein, called by TCRdb with MiXCR from the PCR reads. The sample includes fewer than 550,000 distinct CDR3 sequences, less than 40% of them seen just once. Remarks on this clonotype: Its antigen is unknown.

CDR1 is DFQATT and CDR2 is SNEGSKA in the germline V gene (reference sequence). The CDR3 runs to 14 residues. The V gene lost 6 bases and the J gene lost 0 bases, with 14 bases spanning the gap. The gene calls are TRBV20-1 and TRBJ1-1, with D maybe TRBD1 (5 bases). Sequencing was done on a sample of blood. The receptor was isolated from a girl aged 2 to 17 with multiple sclerosis. The CDR3, as DNA: TGCAGTGCCGACCGGGGCGGCATGAACACTGAAGCTTTCTTT. This gives the protein CSADRGGMNTEAFF.